One and the same sample provided the 11 T cell receptor beta chains below, sequenced in a study of shared clonotypes between healthy human individuals (dated by TCRdb to 2020 to 2022). CD8 naive samples were CD45RO-negative cells positively selected for CCR7, giving a CD45RA+CCR7+ population that excluded TemRA cells. Library preparation used the immunoSEQ multiplex PCR assay. TCRdb took over this immuneACCESS table, retaining in-frame rearrangements with V and J assigned. Such tables are incomplete; in checked studies, under half of the missing clones stem from an unresolved V gene, and the remainder is unexplained. The sample has 650,000 to 800,000 clones on record, 92% of them singletons. The ten largest clones add up to approximately 24% of the sample. Source material: naive CD8+ T cells sorted from blood. The cell subset or site label, read with the paper, signifies: CD45RA+CCR7+. Receptors were obtained from a man under 40 in good health.

The chain carries TRBV11-3 and TRBJ2-2; D call uncertain. The germline gives CDR1 SGHNT, CDR2 YENEEA. CDR3 length: 12 amino acids. The V end lost 2 bases, the J end lost 8 bases, and 6 bases lay between the germline ends. The CDR3 is CASSLKEGELFF. CDR3 sequence (DNA): TGTGCCAGCAGCTTAAAAGAGGGGGAGCTGTTTTTT.

The chain couples TRBV28 to TRBJ2-7, with 8 bases aligning to TRBD2. Germline V CDR1 and CDR2: MDHEN, SYDVKM. The CDR3 has 14 amino acids. V lost 2 bases, J lost 6 bases, and 6 bases stayed unmatched. CDR3: CASSLNSGIVEQYF. CDR3 coding DNA: TGTGCCAGCAGTTTAAATAGCGGGATCGTCGAGCAGTACTTC.

The chain has TRBV4-3 and TRBJ2-2, with 13 nucleotides matching TRBD2. The CDR3 loop spans 14 amino acids. V gave up 6 bases and J gave up 10 bases; unmatched junction bases: 5. The germline V gene encodes CDR1 LGHNA and CDR2 YSLEER. The CDR3 DNA reads as TGCGCCAGCAGGGGACTAGCGGGACTTGAGGAGCTGTTTTTT. It specifies CASRGLAGLEELFF.

The chain couples TRBV7-9 to TRBJ2-2; 7 nucleotides match TRBD1. Germline CDR1 and CDR2: SEHNR and FQNEAQ (reference sequence). The CDR3 spans 17 residues. The V segment lost 4 bases and the J segment 4 bases; nucleotides outside the gene matches: 12. For the CDR3, the DNA is TGTGCCAGCAGCTCAGGACAGGTTGGGTTCCTCACCGGGGAGCTGTTTTTT. It translates to CASSSGQVGFLTGELFF.

The chain has TRBV4-1 and TRBJ2-7; 8 bases are shared with TRBD2. The CDR3 runs 18 residues. The germline V gene encodes CDR1 MGHRA and CDR2 YSYEKL. V was pared by 1 base and J by 0 bases, with 11 bases of the junction left unmatched. The CDR3 sequence is CASSQVGGGRHFSYEQYF. The CDR3 DNA is TGCGCCAGCAGCCAAGTTGGGGGCGGGAGGCATTTCTCCTACGAGCAGTACTTC.

The rearrangement uses TRBV12-2 and TRBJ2-1. TRBV12-2 is designated a pseudogene. CDR3 size: 17 residues. The CDR3 region has the DNA TGTGCAAGTCGCTTAGCGGGGACCCGGGGTCCCTACAATGAGCAGTTCTTC. This gives the protein CASRLAGTRGPYNEQFF.

CDR3 sequence: CAISEPGQGAGNEQFF. The DNA for the CDR3 is TGTGCCATCAGTGAGCCCGGCCAGGGGGCGGGAAATGAGCAGTTCTTC. The chain combines TRBV10-3 with TRBJ2-1; 8 nucleotides match TRBD1. The CDR3 totals 16 residues. J gave up 7 bases and V 2 bases, and 10 bases lay outside the gene matches. Germline V gene lookup returns CDR1 ENHRY and CDR2 SYGVKD.

The rearrangement uses TRBV19 and TRBJ2-1; 11 bases fit TRBD1. V shed 6 bases, J shed 7 bases, and the junction held 5 bases outside the gene matches. This CDR3 has 14 residues. The germline V gene has CDR1 LNHDA and CDR2 SQIVND (reference sequence). The CDR3: CASRWTGGPNEQFF. The CDR3, as DNA: TGTGCCAGTAGGTGGACAGGGGGCCCAAATGAGCAGTTCTTC.

This rearrangement joins TRBV11-2 to TRBJ2-1; 11 positions match TRBD2. Germline trimming cut 6 bases from V and 6 bases from J; bases unmatched to any gene: 10. Germline V gene sequence: CDR1 SGHAT, CDR2 FQNNGV. This CDR3 has 16 residues. The CDR3 DNA sequence: TGTGCCAGCAGACTTCTAGCGGGAGGCTCGTTCAATGAGCAGTTCTTC. The encoded protein is CASRLLAGGSFNEQFF.

This sequence joins TRBV27 and TRBJ2-1; D is undetermined. The CDR3 runs 14 residues. The V and J ends lost 7 bases and 0 bases respectively, with 10 bases between them. The germline CDR1 and CDR2 sequences are MNHEY and SMNVEV (reference sequence). The CDR3 coding sequence is TGTGCCAGCACCGTCAGGAGCTCCTACAATGAGCAGTTCTTC. This sequence encodes CASTVRSSYNEQFF.

The rearrangement uses TRBV15 and TRBJ2-7; D ambiguous. The CDR3 contains 14 residues. Germline assignment: CDR1 LNHNV and CDR2 YYDKDF (reference sequence). Trimming removed 1 base from V and 2 bases from J, with 9 bases in between. The CDR3 region is CATSRGQVTYEQYF. The CDR3 region has the DNA TGTGCCACCAGCAGAGGGCAGGTCACCTACGAGCAGTACTTC. The variable domain in full, completed from reference TRBV15 and TRBJ2-7, reads DAMVIQNPRYQVTQFGKPVTLSCSQTLNHNVMYWYQQKSSQAPKLLFHYYDKDFNNEADTPDNFQSRRPNTSFCFLDIRSPGLGDTAMYLCATSRGQVTYEQYFGPGTRLTVT.